This T cell receptor (beta chain) was sequenced for a study of CD8 T cells in Susac syndrome. Germline V gives CDR1 MDHEN, CDR2 SYDVKM. This CDR3 region has 18 residues. V was pared by 1 base and J by 3 bases, with 19 bases between. TCR beta sequences were obtained from blood CD8+ and CD4+ T cells. The multiple sclerosis controls were treatment-naive patients affected by stable or active relapsing-remitting disease. RNA was extracted with the RNeasy kit, and a quantity of 0.5 to 1 ug was reverse transcribed using random hexamers. Amplification of TCR beta CDR3 spanned 54 Vbeta and 13 Jbeta via immunoSEQ multiplex PCR. Using its own MiXCR run on the immunoSEQ multiplex PCR reads, TCRdb lists one record per CDR3 protein. The sample contains 250,000 to 300,000 distinct CDR3 sequences, about 88% of which appear only once.

Material: CD8+ T cells from PBMCs. The receptor was derived from a human donor with multiple sclerosis. J is TRBJ2-4 and V is TRBV28, with D possibly being TRBD1 or TRBD2 (5 bases each). CDR3 DNA sequence: TGTGCCAGCAGTTTATTAGGGCTCAGGGCTCGGGACAAAAACATTCAGTACTTC. The encoded protein is CASSLLGLRARDKNIQYF.